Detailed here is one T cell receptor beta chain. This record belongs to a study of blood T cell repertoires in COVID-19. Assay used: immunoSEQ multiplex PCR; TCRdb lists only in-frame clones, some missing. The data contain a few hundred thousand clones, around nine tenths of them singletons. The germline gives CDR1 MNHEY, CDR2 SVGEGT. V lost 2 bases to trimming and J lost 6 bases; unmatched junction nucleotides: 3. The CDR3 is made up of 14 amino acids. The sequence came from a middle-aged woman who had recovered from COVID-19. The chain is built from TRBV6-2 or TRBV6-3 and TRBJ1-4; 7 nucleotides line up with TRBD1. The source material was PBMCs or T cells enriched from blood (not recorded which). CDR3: CASSYGQAYEKLFF. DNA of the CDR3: TGTGCCAGCAGTTACGGACAGGCTTATGAAAAACTGTTTTTT.